This T cell receptor beta chain was profiled in a study of cytomegalovirus exposure and HLA in healthy donors. This clone has at least ten counts. The antigen is unknown. Deletions cut 5 bases from V and 5 bases from J, with 19 bases between. This CDR3 has 15 amino acids. Germline lookup yields CDR1 SGHTA and CDR2 FQGTGA. Study outcomes and limitations: Cytomegalovirus association was assigned to about 150 TCR beta chains.

Primers for the PCR totalled 60 Vbeta and 13 Jbeta. In the source study's methods: Roughly 11 million shared chains were among the approximately 76 million unique TCR beta chains that a later analysis counted. Libraries were prepared by immunoSEQ multiplex PCR; TCRdb keeps only in-frame clonotypes and omits some of them. The DNA was the basis for D and trimming; V, J and clone size are from that table. The sample lists about 190,000 clones, over 75% occurring once. Source material: PBMCs. The chain carries TRBV7-3 and TRBJ2-7; D is perhaps TRBD2 (6 bases). This clonotype was obtained from a woman in her forties or fifties in good health and CMV-seropositive. In DNA, the CDR3 is TGTGCCAGCAGCAATACGGGACTTAGGGGCGACGAGCAGTACTTC. Residues: CASSNTGLRGDEQYF. The full variable domain, in which reference TRBV7-3 and TRBJ2-7 provide the parts outside the CDR3, is GAGVSQTPSNKVTEKGKYVELRCDPISGHTALYWYRQSLGQGPEFLIYFQGTGAADDSGLPNDRFFAVRPEGSVSTLKIQRTERGDSAVYLCASSNTGLRGDEQYFGPGTRLTVT.